The clone carrying this T cell receptor (beta chain) was counted many times. Germline and junction disagree at one end, which may indicate a read error. Per germline, CDR1 SGHRS and CDR2 YFSETQ. The CDR3 consists of 13 residues. A second PCR, run for roughly 7 to 11 cycles, used a sample-barcoded 5' primer plus a J-beta primer mix. From the 5' RACE reads, TCRdb called clonotypes with MiXCR, one entry per CDR3 protein. The sample has 790,000 or so distinct CDR3 sequences; around 45% are singletons. The data were taken from a study of blood T cells in healthy people across ages. Healthy Caucasians from Russia aged roughly 6 to 90 served as donors. Donors each provided roughly 9.6 milliliters of peripheral blood. Extractions gave at least 5.5 micrograms of total RNA per sample.

The origin of this receptor is an older man in good health. The genes are TRBV5-1 and TRBJ2-7; the D gene is possibly TRBD1 (6 bases). Material for sequencing was blood. As DNA, the CDR3 is TGTGCCAGCAGCCTCGGGACAACCTACGAGCAGTACTTC. This translates into CASSLGTTYEQYF.